A single T cell receptor (beta chain) is shown here with its context. This may arise from a read error, as a much more abundant clone is one base away. This sample was included in a study of T cells in Graves' hyperthyroidism and ophthalmopathy. Using RNA transcripts as the source, TCR beta CDR3 regions were amplified. Researchers ran a first-round RT-PCR on the TCR CDR3 using the HTBI primer set. TCRdb re-called the multiplex PCR reads with MiXCR, one entry per CDR3 protein. This table has some 420,000 distinct CDR3 sequences, roughly 13% appearing once. In making diagnoses, clinical symptoms, serum thyroxine and TRAb, thyroid ultrasound and orbital computed tomography were all used. The material sequenced was blood. The TCR originated in a woman aged 18-30 years with Graves' hyperthyroidism.

Here the CDR3 reads CASSESGRGAWELFF. The CDR3 nucleotides are TGTGCCAGCAGTGAATCGGGCAGGGGAGCCTGGGAGCTGTTTTTT. The rearrangement uses TRBV2 and TRBJ2-2, with D perhaps TRBD1 (6 bases). In germline, CDR1 is SNHLY, CDR2 FYNNEI. The CDR3 has 15 amino acids. The V and J ends lost 2 bases and 9 bases respectively, with 16 bases between them.